This TCR beta chain was captured by sequencing in a study of cytotoxic CD8 clonotypes in ibrutinib-treated CLL. The V gene's germline CDR1 is SGHTA and CDR2 FQGTGA. Trimming cost V 2 bases and J 1 base, with 14 bases left between them. There are 16 residues in the CDR3. Generated by immunoSEQ multiplex PCR, the TCRdb table keeps only in-frame clones and is missing some. The sample records 130,000 or so clones, approximately 80% being singletons. The chain couples TRBV7-3 to TRBJ1-1, with D tentatively TRBD1 (6 bases). The starting material was PBMCs, obtained after 24 months of ibrutinib treatment. The sequence was collected from a human donor with chronic lymphocytic leukemia. CDR3 loop: CASSLSGGTGNTEAFF. As DNA, the CDR3 is TGTGCCAGCAGCTTATCCGGGGGCACGGGGAACACTGAAGCTTTCTTT.